This passage covers 26 T cell receptor beta chains from one sample sequenced in a study of blood T cell repertoires in COVID-19. Clones were sequenced by immunoSEQ multiplex PCR, and TCRdb holds only the in-frame ones, with some missing. Of roughly 120,000 clones in the sample, more than 60% were seen once. The specimen sequenced was peripheral blood. The origin of the receptors is a man between 65 and 85 years old with acute or convalescent COVID-19.

This chain links TRBV7-3 with TRBJ2-2; TRBD2 agrees at 11 bases. The V segment lost 5 bases and the J segment 2 bases; nucleotides outside the gene matches: 7. This CDR3 is 17 amino acids long. Germline lookup yields CDR1 SGHTA and CDR2 FQGTGA. The CDR3 reads CASSTQGLADNTGELFF. In DNA form, the CDR3 reads TGTGCCAGCAGCACCCAGGGACTAGCGGATAACACCGGGGAGCTGTTTTTT.

V usage is TRBV5-1 and J usage is TRBJ2-1; 8 nucleotides align to TRBD2. Germline V CDR1 and CDR2: SGHRS, YFSETQ. The CDR3 runs to 15 residues. V lost 7 bases to trimming and J lost 0 bases; unmatched junction nucleotides: 6. The CDR3 sequence: CASLPGTSSYNEQFF. In DNA form, the CDR3 reads TGCGCCAGCCTCCCCGGGACTAGCTCCTACAATGAGCAGTTCTTC.

The rearrangement links TRBV18 to TRBJ2-5, with TRBD2 as a possible D gene (5 bases). The ends were cut back, 3 bases at V and 3 bases at J, with 11 bases in the middle. In germline, CDR1 is KGHSH, CDR2 LQKENI. The CDR3 consists of 14 residues. In nucleotides, the CDR3 is TGTGCCAGCTCACCGTGGACTGGGAAAGAGACCCAGTACTTC. Protein sequence: CASSPWTGKETQYF.

In the case of this clone: Different DNA sequences within this sample yield the same CDR3. The J gene is TRBJ2-5, the V gene TRBV9; tentatively, D is TRBD1 (6 bases). Per germline, CDR1 SGDLS and CDR2 YYNGEE. V gave up 0 bases and J gave up 1 base, with 10 bases separating them. CDR3 length equals 15 residues. The CDR3, as DNA: TGTGCCAGCAGCGTAGGAGGGGGAGCCCAAGAGACCCAGTACTTC. Residues: CASSVGGGAQETQYF.

Details on this clone: Different DNA sequences within this sample yield the same CDR3. The J gene is TRBJ2-5, the V gene TRBV3-1 (or the pseudogene TRBV3-2), with 14 bases aligning to TRBD2. The V and J ends lost 2 bases and 2 bases, in that order; junction bases with no gene match: 1. Germline lookup yields CDR1 LGHDT and CDR2 YNNKEL (reference sequence). The CDR3 totals 16 residues. The CDR3 DNA sequence: TGTGCCAGCAGCCAACGACTAGCGGGAGGGCAAGAGACCCAGTACTTC. It translates to CASSQRLAGGQETQYF.

J is TRBJ2-1 and V is TRBV27, with TRBD2 as a possible D gene (5 bases). The CDR3 loop spans 17 amino acids. Germline V gives CDR1 MNHEY, CDR2 SMNVEV (reference sequence). Trimming stripped 5 bases from V and 7 bases from J, with 24 bases between. The CDR3 coding sequence is TGTGCCAGCAGTATTGACGTCTTGAGGGCCGAAGGGAATGAGCAGTTCTTC. Amino acids: CASSIDVLRAEGNEQFF.

The rearrangement links TRBV5-1 to TRBJ2-5, with 15 nucleotides matching TRBD2. CDR1 and CDR2 from the germline V gene are SGHRS and YFSETQ. This CDR3 spans 18 amino acids. V gave up 3 bases and J gave up 5 bases; unmatched junction bases: 11. The CDR3 bases are TGCGCCAGCAGCTCCGGGACTAGCGGGAGGTCGCCGAGGGAGACCCAGTACTTC. It codes for CASSSGTSGRSPRETQYF.

V is TRBV3-1 (or the pseudogene TRBV3-2) and J is TRBJ2-6, with D perhaps TRBD2 (5 bases). CDR3 length: 16 residues. The V end was cut by 1 base, the J end by 0 bases, with 7 bases between. The germline CDR1 and CDR2 sequences are LGHDT and YNNKEL (reference sequence). CDR3 in DNA: TGTGCCAGCAGCCAAGCGGGGAGCTCTGGGGCCAACGTCCTGACTTTC. This encodes CASSQAGSSGANVLTF.

In this sample, this clone turned up a few times. The V and J genes are TRBV7-6 and TRBJ2-7; 7 nucleotides line up with TRBD1. This CDR3 has 15 residues. V trimming: 1 base; J trimming: 2 bases; junction bases outside the gene matches: 5. CDR1 is SGHVS and CDR2 is FNYEAQ in the germline V gene. The CDR3 loop reads CASSLGRGQTYEQYF. The CDR3 DNA sequence: TGTGCCAGCAGCTTAGGTCGGGGACAGACCTACGAGCAGTACTTC.

The V and J genes are TRBV5-4 and TRBJ2-1; the match to TRBD2 covers 11 bases. CDR1 and CDR2 (germline): SGHNT, YYREEE (reference sequence). CDR3 length: 17 amino acids. V lost 5 bases and J lost 0; bases outside the gene matches: 7. The CDR3 region has the DNA TGTGCCAGCAGTCGGTCTAGCGGGAGGAGCTCCTACAATGAGCAGTTCTTC. It codes for CASSRSSGRSSYNEQFF.

DNA for the CDR3: TGTGCCAGCAGTTCTGGGACAGGGTCTTCACCCCTCCACTTT. The encoded protein is CASSSGTGSSPLHF. The V gene is TRBV3-1 (or the pseudogene TRBV3-2), the J gene TRBJ1-6; 9 bases agree with TRBD1. Trimming removed 6 bases from V and 9 bases from J; junction bases left unmatched: 6. In germline, CDR1 is LGHDT, CDR2 YNNKEL (reference sequence). This CDR3 is built from 14 residues.

The chain couples TRBV28 to TRBJ1-2, with D possibly TRBD1 on 5 matching bases. V was pared by 5 bases and J by 0 bases, with 10 bases between. There are 14 residues in the CDR3. The germline CDR1 and CDR2 sequences are MDHEN and SYDVKM. Written as DNA, the CDR3 is TGTGCCAGCAGTGGGAGGGACTCTAACTATGGCTACACCTTC. Translated, it gives CASSGRDSNYGYTF.

This chain joins TRBV28 and TRBJ2-7; TRBD2 matches 11 bases. Germline V gene data show CDR1 as MDHEN and CDR2 as SYDVKM. V lost 5 bases to trimming and J lost 0 bases; unmatched junction nucleotides: 12. The CDR3 contains 18 residues. The CDR3 region is CASSGQGLAAYYSYEQYF. For the CDR3, the DNA is TGTGCCAGCAGTGGGCAGGGACTAGCGGCCTATTACTCCTACGAGCAGTACTTC. Complete variable domain (other parts from reference TRBV28 and TRBJ2-7): DVKVTQSSRYLVKRTGEKVFLECVQDMDHENMFWYRQDPGLGLRLIYFSYDVKMKEKGDIPEGYSVSREKKERFSLILESASTNQTSMYLCASSGQGLAAYYSYEQYFGPGTRLTVT.

This rearrangement joins TRBV5-4 to TRBJ1-1; TRBD1 matches 8 bases. Germline values: CDR1 SGHNT, CDR2 YYREEE (reference sequence). CDR3 length: 15 residues. V lost 5 bases to trimming and J lost 1 base; unmatched junction nucleotides: 7. CDR3 region: CASRQGQGRNTEAFF. In DNA, the CDR3 is TGTGCCAGCAGACAAGGACAGGGCCGGAACACTGAAGCTTTCTTT.

The chain is built from TRBV12-3 or TRBV12-4 and TRBJ1-2; D unresolved. Trimming cost V 3 bases and J 7 bases, with 6 bases left between them. This CDR3 spans 11 amino acids. CDR3 nucleotide sequence: TGTGCCAGCAGTTTGATCGGTGGCTACACCTTC. Its translation is CASSLIGGYTF.

V gene TRBV11-2 combines with J gene TRBJ1-2, with D possibly TRBD1 on 6 matching bases. The V and J ends lost 5 bases and 4 bases respectively, with 14 bases between them. Germline CDR1 reads SGHAT; CDR2 reads FQNNGV. The CDR3 loop spans 14 amino acids. As DNA, the CDR3 is TGTGCCAGCAGCCAACAGGGTCCGGGCTATGGCTACACCTTC. This sequence encodes CASSQQGPGYGYTF.

The chain couples TRBV27 to TRBJ2-1; 12 bases agree with TRBD2. With V trimmed by 8 bases and J by 8 bases, 7 bases remained unmatched. The germline gives CDR1 MNHEY, CDR2 SMNVEV (reference sequence). This CDR3 has 14 residues. The CDR3 coding sequence is TGTGCCAGCTCCTTGACTAGCGGGAGTTATGAGCAGTTCTTC. Its protein is CASSLTSGSYEQFF.

In this sample, this clone turned up once. V usage is TRBV7-2 and J usage is TRBJ2-3, with D perhaps matching TRBD2 (7 bases). There are 14 residues in the CDR3. Trimming shortened V by 7 bases and J by 5 bases, and 16 bases separated the two germline ends. Germline assignment: CDR1 SGHTA and CDR2 FQGNSA. The CDR3 sequence: CASILGGGVDTQYF. CDR3 coding DNA: TGTGCCAGCATCTTGGGGGGGGGCGTAGATACGCAGTATTTT.

The chain recombines TRBV9 with TRBJ1-4; no clear D. Germline assignment: CDR1 SGDLS and CDR2 YYNGEE. The V gene lost 1 base and the J gene lost 7 bases, with 8 bases spanning the gap. The CDR3 is 13 amino acids. The CDR3 DNA follows: TGTGCCAGCAGCGTATATCCACTTGAAAAACTGTTTTTT. Translated: CASSVYPLEKLFF.

The gene calls are TRBV2 and TRBJ1-2; 11 bases are shared with TRBD1. The CDR3 length is 18 residues. The germline V gene encodes CDR1 SNHLY and CDR2 FYNNEI. J gave up 4 bases and V 4 bases, and 14 bases lay outside the gene matches. In DNA, the CDR3 is TGTGCCAGCAGTGTATCCCCCGGGACAGGGGGATTGGGCTATGGCTACACCTTC. Residues: CASSVSPGTGGLGYGYTF.

The chain employs TRBV4-3 and TRBJ1-2; no clear D. Germline V gives CDR1 LGHNA, CDR2 YSLEER. The CDR3 sequence is 13 residues long. Between the trimmed V and J ends, which lost 3 bases and 5 bases, there was a span of 10 bases. CDR3 in amino acids: CASSHHREYGYTF. CDR3 bases: TGCGCCAGCAGCCACCATCGGGAGTATGGCTACACCTTC.

The rearrangement joins TRBV5-1 to TRBJ2-5, with D maybe TRBD2 (6 bases). Trimming shortened V by 3 bases and J by 3 bases, and 9 bases separated the two germline ends. There are 13 residues in the CDR3. The V gene's germline CDR1 is SGHRS and CDR2 YFSETQ. The CDR3 protein is CASSSGLEETQYF. For the CDR3, the DNA is TGCGCCAGCAGCTCGGGACTTGAAGAGACCCAGTACTTC.

V gene TRBV4-3 combines with J gene TRBJ1-2; D gene ambiguous. Between the trimmed V and J ends, which lost 0 bases and 2 bases, there was a span of 13 bases. The CDR3 has 16 residues. Per germline, CDR1 LGHNA and CDR2 YSLEER. CDR3 in amino acids: CASSQDQARANYGYTF. The CDR3 nucleotides read TGCGCCAGCAGCCAAGATCAGGCGAGGGCCAACTATGGCTACACCTTC.

This clone was seen more than once but under ten times. The J gene is TRBJ1-2, the V gene TRBV7-9, with D tentatively TRBD1 (5 bases). This CDR3 comprises 15 residues. The ends were cut back, 1 base at V and 6 bases at J, with 15 bases in the middle. Germline CDR1 and CDR2: SEHNR and FQNEAQ (reference sequence). The CDR3 DNA follows: TGTGCCAGCAGCTTAGAAGGGGCGCGTCAGCATGGCTACACCTTC. Translated, it gives CASSLEGARQHGYTF.

The rearrangement links TRBV11-2 to TRBJ2-5; 8 bases fit TRBD1. CDR1 is SGHAT and CDR2 is FQNNGV in the germline V gene. The CDR3 extends over 16 amino acids. V was clipped by 5 bases and J by 5 bases; unmatched bases: 13. CDR3 protein: CASSIGTGAALETQYF. CDR3 sequence (DNA): TGTGCCAGCAGCATCGGGACAGGTGCCGCCTTGGAGACCCAGTACTTC.

The chain carries TRBV14 and TRBJ1-1, with D hard to call. The CDR3 spans 14 residues. V gave up 2 bases and J gave up 4 bases, with 11 bases separating them. CDR1 is SGHDN and CDR2 is FVKESK in the germline V gene. The CDR3 region is CASSQFVGSTEAFF. DNA of the CDR3: TGTGCCAGCAGCCAATTCGTAGGGAGCACTGAAGCTTTCTTT.